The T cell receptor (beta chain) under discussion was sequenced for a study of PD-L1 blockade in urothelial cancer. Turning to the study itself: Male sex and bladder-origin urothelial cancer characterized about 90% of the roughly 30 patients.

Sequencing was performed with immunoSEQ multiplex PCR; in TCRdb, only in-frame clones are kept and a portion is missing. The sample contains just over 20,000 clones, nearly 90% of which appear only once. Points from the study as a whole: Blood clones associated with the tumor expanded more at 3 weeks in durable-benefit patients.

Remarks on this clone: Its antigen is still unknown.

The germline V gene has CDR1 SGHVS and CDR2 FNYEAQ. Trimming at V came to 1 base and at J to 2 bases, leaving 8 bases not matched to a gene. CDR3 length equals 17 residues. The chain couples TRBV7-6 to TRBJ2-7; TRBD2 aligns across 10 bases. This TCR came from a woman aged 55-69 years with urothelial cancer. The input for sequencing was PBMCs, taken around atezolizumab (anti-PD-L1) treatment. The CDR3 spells CASSLGPLAGVPYEQYF. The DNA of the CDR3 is TGTGCCAGCAGCTTAGGTCCTCTAGCGGGAGTCCCCTACGAGCAGTACTTC.